One and the same sample provided the 16 T cell receptor beta chains below, sequenced in a study of T cell responses to AZD1222 COVID-19 vaccine. The method was immunoSEQ multiplex PCR; TCRdb's version includes in-frame clones alone and lacks a portion of them. Of roughly 110,000 clones listed, 80% to 95% are singletons. Sequenced material: peripheral blood, taken on day 0 of AZD1222 vaccination. These receptors were obtained from an adult in good health.

This chain links TRBV5-1 with TRBJ1-2; D not resolved. Germline V CDR1 and CDR2: SGHRS, YFSETQ. V lost 4 bases and J 4 bases, leaving 11 bases between the germline ends. The CDR3 spans 13 residues. CDR3 in DNA: TGCGCCAGCAGCAGGGCCACGGTCTATGGCTACACCTTC. Translation gives CASSRATVYGYTF.

The chain joins TRBV6-1 to TRBJ1-6, with D uncertain. Trimming stripped 4 bases from V and 6 bases from J, with 13 bases between. CDR1 is MNHNS, CDR2 SASEGT, per germline. The CDR3 totals 15 residues. The CDR3 loop reads CASSVATSVNSPLHF. Written as DNA, the CDR3 is TGTGCCAGCAGTGTAGCTACGTCGGTTAATTCACCCCTCCACTTT.

The chain has TRBV6-5 and TRBJ1-1; D ambiguous. The length of the CDR3 is 13 residues. The V end was cut by 6 bases, the J end by 0 bases, with 8 bases between. Looked up from germline, CDR1 is MNHEY and CDR2 is SVGAGI. The CDR3 DNA is TGTGCCAGCAGGGGAGCACTGAACACTGAAGCTTTCTTT. This sequence encodes CASRGALNTEAFF.

V and J are TRBV4-3 and TRBJ1-6; 11 positions match TRBD1. CDR1 is LGHNA, CDR2 YSLEER, per germline. V dropped 2 bases and J dropped 6; count of bases not matched to a gene: 3. The CDR3 length is 16 residues. CDR3 sequence (DNA): TGCGCCAGCAGCCAATTGGGACAGGGGGGTAATTCACCCCTCCACTTT. Protein sequence: CASSQLGQGGNSPLHF.

The gene calls are TRBV2 and TRBJ1-2, with D tentatively TRBD1 (5 bases). CDR3 length: 14 residues. V was shortened by 4 bases and J by 1 base, with 10 bases between the two germline ends. Germline assignment: CDR1 SNHLY and CDR2 FYNNEI. In DNA, the CDR3 is TGTGCCAGCAGTGGACAGCAGCTTAACTATGGCTACACCTTC. Its protein product is CASSGQQLNYGYTF.

This clone was seen a single time. The chain joins TRBV7-8 to TRBJ2-7; TRBD1 is a possible D gene (5 bases). The CDR3 has 15 amino acids. Trimming took 1 base from V and 3 from J, leaving 13 bases between them. The V gene's germline CDR1 is SGHVS and CDR2 FQNEAQ. CDR3 residues: CASSLETGSNYEQYF. The DNA for the CDR3 is TGTGCCAGCAGCTTAGAAACAGGCTCCAACTACGAGCAGTACTTC.

J is TRBJ1-2 and V is TRBV5-1; no definite D call. V was cut by 1 base and J by 5 bases, with 9 bases left in between. Germline CDR1 is SGHRS and CDR2 is YFSETQ. This CDR3 spans 13 amino acids. In DNA form, the CDR3 reads TGCGCCAGCAGCTTGTTCGGGGAGTATGGCTACACCTTC. This translates into CASSLFGEYGYTF.

The rearrangement uses TRBV10-1 and TRBJ2-7; 9 bases fit TRBD2. The CDR3 contains 13 residues. CDR1 is WNHNN, CDR2 SYGVQD, per germline (reference sequence). The trim removed 5 bases at V and 3 bases at J, leaving 2 bases unmatched. As DNA, the CDR3 is TGCGCCAGCAGTCCAGCGGGGGGCTACGAGCAGTACTTC. Translation: CASSPAGGYEQYF.

There are a few counts of this clone. The chain combines TRBV28 with TRBJ2-3; D unresolved. Germline V gene data show CDR1 as MDHEN and CDR2 as SYDVKM. The V gene lost 3 bases and the J gene lost 1 base, with 8 bases spanning the gap. The CDR3 sequence is 14 residues long. The CDR3 DNA sequence: TGTGCCAGCAGTTTTCTTTCTGGCACAGATACGCAGTATTTT. It is translated as CASSFLSGTDTQYF.

The chain employs TRBV27 and TRBJ1-2; D possibly corresponds to TRBD1 (6 bases). Germline CDR1 MNHEY, CDR2 SMNVEV (reference sequence). The CDR3 sequence is 13 residues long. Trimming removed 5 bases at V and 6 bases at J, with 13 bases between. In DNA form, the CDR3 reads TGTGCCAGCAGTATACAGGGTCTTGATGGCTACACCTTC. Protein: CASSIQGLDGYTF.

In regard to this clone: At one end the junction does not follow the germline gene, possibly because of a read error. CDR3 nucleotide sequence: TGCGCCAGCAGCCAAGCTGGGGTGGATGGCTACATCTTC. This sequence encodes CASSQAGVDGYIF. The gene calls are TRBV4-1 and TRBJ1-2; no clear D. The germline gives CDR1 MGHRA, CDR2 YSYEKL. The CDR3 has 13 amino acids.

This clone was observed a single time. The chain joins TRBV29-1 to TRBJ1-1, with TRBD1 matching over 8 bases. Losses at the gene ends were 6 bases for V and 11 bases for J; bases not matched to a gene: 8. Looked up from germline, CDR1 is SQVTM and CDR2 is ANQGSEA. CDR3 length: 11 residues. Here the CDR3 DNA reads TGCAGCGTCCCCTTACAGGGGGGGGCTTTCTTT. This translates into CSVPLQGGAFF.

This chain links TRBV30 with TRBJ1-6; D gene uncertain. Between the trimmed V and J ends, which lost 0 bases and 7 bases, there was a span of 16 bases. Germline V gives CDR1 GTSNPN, CDR2 SVGIG (reference sequence). The CDR3 sequence is 16 residues long. In DNA, the CDR3 is TGTGCCTGGAGTGTACCAAGAGCAGGAGGAAATTCACCCCTCCACTTT. This sequence encodes CAWSVPRAGGNSPLHF.

In this sample, this clone turned up once. The V and J genes are TRBV5-1 and TRBJ2-5; TRBD1 matches 7 bases. The V segment lost 1 base and the J segment 2 bases; nucleotides outside the gene matches: 5. The CDR3 totals 15 residues. The germline gives CDR1 SGHRS, CDR2 YFSETQ. This CDR3 reads CASSLFPGQQETQYF. The CDR3 nucleotides are TGCGCCAGCAGCTTGTTTCCGGGACAGCAAGAGACCCAGTACTTC.

V and J are TRBV14 and TRBJ1-1, with TRBD1 matching over 10 bases. The germline V gene encodes CDR1 SGHDN and CDR2 FVKESK. The CDR3 has 16 amino acids. The V segment lost 1 base and the J segment 5 bases; nucleotides outside the gene matches: 7. The CDR3 region is CASSQAGQGKGTEAFF. CDR3 nucleotide sequence: TGTGCCAGCAGCCAAGCGGGACAGGGGAAGGGGACTGAAGCTTTCTTT.

The chain employs TRBV28 and TRBJ2-3; no clear D. Germline V lookup: CDR1 MDHEN, CDR2 SYDVKM. With 5 bases removed from V and 5 bases from J, the gap between germline ends came to 14 bases. The CDR3 consists of 14 residues. CDR3 sequence reads: CASSTPALGDTQYF. CDR3 nucleotides: TGTGCCAGCAGTACCCCCGCCCTGGGAGATACGCAGTATTTT.